Listed here are 15 T cell receptor beta chains from one sample, sequenced in a study of shared clonotypes between healthy human individuals. This table comes from immunoSEQ multiplex PCR, and its TCRdb copy is limited to in-frame clones, with some not included. The table records 600,000 to 700,000 clones, around four fifths of them present only once. The sample taken for sequencing was memory CD4+ T cells sorted from blood. As to subset: CD45RA-negative fraction. These receptor sequences come from a woman in her twenties or thirties in good health.

In nucleotides, the CDR3 is TGTGCCAGCAGCCGCTCGGACAGGTCGTTTCAGCCCCAGCATTTT. Translating gives CASSRSDRSFQPQHF. The chain is built from TRBV6-5 and TRBJ1-5, with TRBD1 matching 7 bases. The V gene end was trimmed by 6 bases and the J gene end by 6 bases; junction bases not matched to a gene: 11. CDR3 size: 15 residues. The germline V gene has CDR1 MNHEY and CDR2 SVGAGI.

This sequence joins TRBV19 and TRBJ1-1; 7 nucleotides match TRBD1. The CDR3 runs 13 residues. Germline trimming cut 8 bases from V and 1 base from J; bases unmatched to any gene: 4. The germline CDR1 and CDR2 sequences are LNHDA and SQIVND (reference sequence). CDR3 loop: CASWDRQNTEAFF. The CDR3 DNA is TGTGCCAGTTGGGACAGACAGAACACTGAAGCTTTCTTT.

CDR3 region: CASSETGTGSSYEQYF. CDR3 bases: TGCGCCAGCAGTGAGACAGGGACAGGTAGCTCCTACGAGCAGTACTTC. This sequence joins TRBV10-2 and TRBJ2-7, with 8 bases identical to TRBD1. CDR3 length equals 16 residues. Trimming cost V 2 bases and J 0 bases; bases outside gene matches: 6. Looked up from germline, CDR1 is WSHSY and CDR2 is SAAADI.

This chain links TRBV4-2 with TRBJ2-1; 8 bases are a match to TRBD2. Per germline, CDR1 LGHNA and CDR2 YNFKEQ. J lost 2 bases, V lost 2 bases, and 5 bases had no gene match. The CDR3 is 16 residues long. As DNA, the CDR3 is TGTGCCAGCAGCCAACCCAGCGGGGGAGCCTACAATGAGCAGTTCTTC. Encoded protein: CASSQPSGGAYNEQFF.

The chain links TRBV10-1 to TRBJ1-1; D is unclear. The CDR3 consists of 11 residues. Germline V CDR1 and CDR2: WNHNN, SYGVQD (reference sequence). The V end was cut by 7 bases, the J end by 2 bases, with 5 bases between. The CDR3 bases are TGCGCCAGCATGGGAAACACTGAAGCTTTCTTT. Amino acid sequence: CASMGNTEAFF.

The chain is built from TRBV19 and TRBJ2-1; possibly TRBD2 for D (6 bases). Germline V gene data show CDR1 as LNHDA and CDR2 as SQIVND (reference sequence). Trimming cost V 10 bases and J 0 bases, with 16 bases left between them. The CDR3 contains 15 residues. As DNA, the CDR3 is TGTGCCACCTCCCTGGAGGGATACTCCTACAATGAGCAGTTCTTC. Translating gives CATSLEGYSYNEQFF.

This chain links TRBV29-1 with TRBJ2-3; 7 bases agree with TRBD2. The CDR3 covers 12 residues. The germline V gene encodes CDR1 SQVTM and CDR2 ANQGSEA. J gave up 5 bases and V 6 bases, and 5 bases lay outside the gene matches. The CDR3 region is CSVYRGGDTQYF. The DNA for the CDR3 is TGCAGCGTATACCGCGGGGGAGATACGCAGTATTTT.

This rearrangement joins TRBV7-8 to TRBJ1-5; D might be TRBD1 (5 bases). This CDR3 contains 16 residues. Germline CDR1 reads SGHVS; CDR2 reads FQNEAQ. V lost 2 bases and J 0 bases, leaving 11 bases between the germline ends. CDR3 sequence: CASSLLQAYSNQPQHF. The DNA for the CDR3 is TGTGCCAGCAGCTTATTACAGGCATATAGCAATCAGCCCCAGCATTTT.

The V and J genes are TRBV7-9 and TRBJ1-2; TRBD1 matches at 9 bases. Trimming at V came to 5 bases and at J to 4 bases, leaving 5 bases not matched to a gene. Looked up from germline, CDR1 is SEHNR and CDR2 is FQNEAQ (reference sequence). The CDR3 is 14 residues long. CDR3 region: CASSQDRGLYGYTF. The CDR3 DNA reads TGTGCCAGCAGCCAGGACAGGGGACTCTATGGCTACACCTTC. The whole variable domain, filled in from reference TRBV7-9 and TRBJ1-2, reads DTGVSQNPRHKITKRGQNVTFRCDPISEHNRLYWYRQTLGQGPEFLTYFQNEAQLEKSRLLSDRFSAERPKGSFSTLEIQRTEQGDSAMYLCASSQDRGLYGYTFGSGTRLTVV.

The chain recombines TRBV6-5 with TRBJ1-1, with unresolved D. The V gene's germline CDR1 is MNHEY and CDR2 SVGAGI. This CDR3 is 12 amino acids long. Trimming stripped 6 bases from V and 10 bases from J, with 15 bases between. CDR3 sequence: CASSREAAGAFF. The CDR3 DNA sequence: TGTGCCAGCAGCCGGGAGGCCGCGGGAGCTTTCTTT.

The chain is built from TRBV6-1 and TRBJ2-2; D may be TRBD1 or TRBD2 (6 bases each). V lost 3 bases and J lost 0, with 11 bases in between. The CDR3 is made up of 16 amino acids. Germline V gene sequence: CDR1 MNHNS, CDR2 SASEGT. This CDR3 reads CASSDRGLANTGELFF. CDR3 bases: TGTGCCAGCAGTGACCGGGGGCTCGCGAACACCGGGGAGCTGTTTTTT.

This clone has a single count. The chain combines TRBV19 with TRBJ1-4; D is uncertain. This CDR3 has 12 amino acids. Looked up from germline, CDR1 is LNHDA and CDR2 is SQIVND (reference sequence). The V gene lost 2 bases and the J gene lost 10 bases, with 8 bases spanning the gap. The CDR3 sequence: CASSIKGGKLFF. CDR3 DNA: TGTGCCAGTAGTATAAAGGGTGGAAAACTGTTTTTT.

The chain uses TRBV25-1 and TRBJ1-4; D gene unclear. The V and J ends lost 5 bases and 0 bases respectively, with 10 bases between them. The V gene's germline CDR1 is MGHDK and CDR2 SYGVNS. The CDR3 extends over 15 amino acids. In DNA form, the CDR3 reads TGTGCCAGCAGTTCCGAATTAACAACTAATGAAAAACTGTTTTTT. It specifies CASSSELTTNEKLFF.

Written as DNA, the CDR3 is TGTGCCAGCAGGAAACGGGAGGGACCCTTTAATGAGCAGTTCTTC. Residues: CASRKREGPFNEQFF. V usage is TRBV6-5 and J usage is TRBJ2-1; TRBD2 agrees at 8 bases. CDR1 and CDR2 (germline): MNHEY, SVGAGI. After removal of 6 bases from V and 7 bases from J, the junction contained 11 bases not matched to a gene. The length of the CDR3 is 15 residues.

The genes are TRBV7-6 and TRBJ2-1; 8 bases align to TRBD2. Trimming removed 1 base from V and 0 bases from J; junction bases left unmatched: 5. This CDR3 region has 17 residues. Germline CDR1 reads SGHVS; CDR2 reads FNYEAQ. In nucleotides, the CDR3 is TGTGCCAGCAGCTTAGAAGCGGGAGACCGCTCCTACAATGAGCAGTTCTTC. Protein product: CASSLEAGDRSYNEQFF.